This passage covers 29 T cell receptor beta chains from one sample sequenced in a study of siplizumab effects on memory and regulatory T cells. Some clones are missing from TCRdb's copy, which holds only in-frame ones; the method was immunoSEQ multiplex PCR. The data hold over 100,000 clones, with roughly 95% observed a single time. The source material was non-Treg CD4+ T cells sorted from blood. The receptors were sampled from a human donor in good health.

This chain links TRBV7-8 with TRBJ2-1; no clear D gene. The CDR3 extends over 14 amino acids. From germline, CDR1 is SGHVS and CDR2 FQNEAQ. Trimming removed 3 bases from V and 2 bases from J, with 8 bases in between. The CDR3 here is CASSFVRAYNEQFF. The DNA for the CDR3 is TGTGCCAGCAGCTTTGTAAGGGCCTACAATGAGCAGTTCTTC. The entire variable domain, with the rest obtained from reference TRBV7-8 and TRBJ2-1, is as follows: GAGVSQSPRYKVAKRGQDVALRCDPISGHVSLFWYQQALGQGPEFLTYFQNEAQLDKSGLPSDRFFAERPEGSVSTLKIQRTQQEDSAVYLCASSFVRAYNEQFFGPGTRLTVL.

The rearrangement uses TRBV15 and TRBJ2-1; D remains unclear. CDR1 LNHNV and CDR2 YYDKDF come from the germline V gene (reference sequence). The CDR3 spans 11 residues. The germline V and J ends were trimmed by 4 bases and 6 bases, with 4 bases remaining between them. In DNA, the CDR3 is TGTGCCACCAGCATCTTCAATGAGCAGTTCTTC. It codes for CATSIFNEQFF.

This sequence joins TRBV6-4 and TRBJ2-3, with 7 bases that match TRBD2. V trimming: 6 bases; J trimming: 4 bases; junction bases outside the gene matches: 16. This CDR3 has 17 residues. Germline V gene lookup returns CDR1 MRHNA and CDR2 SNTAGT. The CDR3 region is CASSPNAWEGRADTQYF. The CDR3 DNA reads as TGTGCCAGCAGCCCCAACGCTTGGGAGGGGAGGGCAGATACGCAGTATTTT.

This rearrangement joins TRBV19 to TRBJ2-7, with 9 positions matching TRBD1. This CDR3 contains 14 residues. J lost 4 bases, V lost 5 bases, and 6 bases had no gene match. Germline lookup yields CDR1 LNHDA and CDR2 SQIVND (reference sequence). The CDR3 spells CASSATGGLYEQYF. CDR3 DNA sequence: TGTGCCAGTAGTGCGACAGGGGGTTTGTACGAGCAGTACTTC.

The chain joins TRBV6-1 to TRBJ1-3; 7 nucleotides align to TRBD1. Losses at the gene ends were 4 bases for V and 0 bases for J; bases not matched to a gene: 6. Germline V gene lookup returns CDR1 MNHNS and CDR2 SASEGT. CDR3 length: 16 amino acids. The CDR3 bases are TGTGCCAGCAGTGCCTGGGGGACAGACTCTGGAAACACCATATATTTT. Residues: CASSAWGTDSGNTIYF.

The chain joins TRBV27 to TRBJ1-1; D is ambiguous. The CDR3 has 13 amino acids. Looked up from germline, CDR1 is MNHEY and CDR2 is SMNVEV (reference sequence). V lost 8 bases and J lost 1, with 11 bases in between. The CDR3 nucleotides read TGTGCCAGCTCTGAGTTCCAGAACACTGAAGCTTTCTTT. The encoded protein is CASSEFQNTEAFF.

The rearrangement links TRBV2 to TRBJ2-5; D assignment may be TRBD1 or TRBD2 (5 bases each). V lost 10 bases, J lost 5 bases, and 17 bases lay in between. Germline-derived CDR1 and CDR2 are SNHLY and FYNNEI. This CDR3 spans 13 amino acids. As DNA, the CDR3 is TGTGCCACCTTTTACGGGGCCGGGGAGACCCAGTACTTC. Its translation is CATFYGAGETQYF.

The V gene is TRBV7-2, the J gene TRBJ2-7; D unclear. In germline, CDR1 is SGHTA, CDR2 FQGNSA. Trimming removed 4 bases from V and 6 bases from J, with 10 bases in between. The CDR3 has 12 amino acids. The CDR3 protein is CASSSLRGEQYF. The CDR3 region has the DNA TGTGCCAGCAGCTCCCTCCGTGGCGAGCAGTACTTC.

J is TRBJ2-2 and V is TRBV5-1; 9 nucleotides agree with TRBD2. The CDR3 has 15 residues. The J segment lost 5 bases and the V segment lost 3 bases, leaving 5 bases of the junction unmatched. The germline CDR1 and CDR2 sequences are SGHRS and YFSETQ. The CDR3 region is CASSWLAGETGELFF. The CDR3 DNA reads TGCGCCAGCAGCTGGTTAGCGGGGGAAACCGGGGAGCTGTTTTTT.

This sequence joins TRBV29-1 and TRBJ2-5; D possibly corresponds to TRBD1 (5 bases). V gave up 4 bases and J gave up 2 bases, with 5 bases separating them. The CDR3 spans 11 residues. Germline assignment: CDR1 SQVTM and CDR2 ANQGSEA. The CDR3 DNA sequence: TGCAGCGTTGGACAGCAAGAGACCCAGTACTTC. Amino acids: CSVGQQETQYF.

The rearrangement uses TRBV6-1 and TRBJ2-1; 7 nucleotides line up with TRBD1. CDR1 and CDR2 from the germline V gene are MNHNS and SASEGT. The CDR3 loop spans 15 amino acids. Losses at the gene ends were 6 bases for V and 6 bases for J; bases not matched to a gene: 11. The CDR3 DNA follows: TGTGCCAGCAGCCCCGACAGGGTATTAGGCAATGAGCAGTTCTTC. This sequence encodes CASSPDRVLGNEQFF.

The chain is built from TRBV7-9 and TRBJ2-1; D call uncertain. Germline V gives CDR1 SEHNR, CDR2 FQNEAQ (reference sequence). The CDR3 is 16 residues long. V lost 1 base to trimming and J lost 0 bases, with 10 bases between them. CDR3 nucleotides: TGTGCCAGCAGCTTAGACAGACTTTTCTCCTACAATGAGCAGTTCTTC. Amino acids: CASSLDRLFSYNEQFF.

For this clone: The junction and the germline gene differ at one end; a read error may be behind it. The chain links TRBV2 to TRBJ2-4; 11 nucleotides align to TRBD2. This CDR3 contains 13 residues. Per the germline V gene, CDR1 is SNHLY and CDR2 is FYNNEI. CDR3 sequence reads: CASSEATSGVNCF. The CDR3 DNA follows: TGTGCCAGCAGTGAAGCGACTAGCGGGGTCAATTGCTTC.

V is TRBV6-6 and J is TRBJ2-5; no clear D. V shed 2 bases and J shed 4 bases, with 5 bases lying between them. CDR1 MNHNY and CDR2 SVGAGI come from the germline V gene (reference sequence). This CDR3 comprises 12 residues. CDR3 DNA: TGTGCCAGCAGTTACCCGGCAGAGACCCAGTACTTC. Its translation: CASSYPAETQYF.

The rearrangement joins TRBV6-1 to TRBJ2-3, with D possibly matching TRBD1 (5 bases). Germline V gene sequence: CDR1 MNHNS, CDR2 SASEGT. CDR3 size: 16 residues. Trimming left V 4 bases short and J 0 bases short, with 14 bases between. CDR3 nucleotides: TGTGCCAGCAGTGCCGATTGGGGCCCCAGCACAGATACGCAGTATTTT. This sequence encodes CASSADWGPSTDTQYF.

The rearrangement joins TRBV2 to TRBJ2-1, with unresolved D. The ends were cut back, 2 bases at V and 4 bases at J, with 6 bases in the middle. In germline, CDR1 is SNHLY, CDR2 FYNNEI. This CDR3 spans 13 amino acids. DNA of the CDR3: TGTGCCAGCAGTGAAAAAGATTACAATGAGCAGTTCTTC. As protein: CASSEKDYNEQFF. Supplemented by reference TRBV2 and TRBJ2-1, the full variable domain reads EPEVTQTPSHQVTQMGQEVILRCVPISNHLYFYWYRQILGQKVEFLVSFYNNEISEKSEIFDDQFSVERPDGSNFTLKIRSTKLEDSAMYFCASSEKDYNEQFFGPGTRLTVL.

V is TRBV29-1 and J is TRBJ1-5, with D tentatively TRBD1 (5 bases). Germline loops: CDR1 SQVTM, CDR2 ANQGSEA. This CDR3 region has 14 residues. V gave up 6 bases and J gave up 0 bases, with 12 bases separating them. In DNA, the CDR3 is TGCAGCGTCTCAGGGACGAATAGCAATCAGCCCCAGCATTTT. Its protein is CSVSGTNSNQPQHF. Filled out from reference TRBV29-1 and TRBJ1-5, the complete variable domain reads SAVISQKPSRDICQRGTSLTIQCQVDSQVTMMFWYRQQPGQSLTLIATANQGSEATYESGFVIDKFPISRPNLTFSTLTVSNMSPEDSSIYLCSVSGTNSNQPQHFGDGTRLSIL.

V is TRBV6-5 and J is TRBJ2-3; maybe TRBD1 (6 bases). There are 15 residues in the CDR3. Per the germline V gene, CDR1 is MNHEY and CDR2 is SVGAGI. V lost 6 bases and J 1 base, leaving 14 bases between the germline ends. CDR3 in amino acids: CASRGRGLGTDTQYF. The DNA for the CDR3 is TGTGCCAGCAGGGGCAGGGGTCTTGGCACAGATACGCAGTATTTT.

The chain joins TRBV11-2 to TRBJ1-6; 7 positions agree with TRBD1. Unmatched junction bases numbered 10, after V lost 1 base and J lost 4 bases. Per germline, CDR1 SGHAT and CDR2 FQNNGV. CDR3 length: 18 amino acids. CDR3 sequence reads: CASSLVFSPGGYNSPLHF. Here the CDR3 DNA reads TGTGCCAGCAGCTTAGTATTCTCCCCAGGGGGATATAATTCACCCCTCCACTTT.

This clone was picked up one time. CDR3 protein: CASRVTGEPQHF. The CDR3 nucleotides read TGTGCCAGCAGAGTAACAGGGGAGCCCCAGCATTTT. The gene calls are TRBV4-2 and TRBJ1-5; 7 bases agree with TRBD1. The germline V gene encodes CDR1 LGHNA and CDR2 YNFKEQ. The CDR3 consists of 12 residues. Trimming removed 6 bases from V and 8 bases from J; junction bases left unmatched: 4.

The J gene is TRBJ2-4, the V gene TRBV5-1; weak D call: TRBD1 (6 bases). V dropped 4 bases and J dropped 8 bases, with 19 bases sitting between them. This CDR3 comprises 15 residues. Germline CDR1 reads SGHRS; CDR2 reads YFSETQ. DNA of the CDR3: TGCGCCAGCAGCGCAAGGGACACCGCCCTCGACATTCAGTACTTC. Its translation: CASSARDTALDIQYF.

DNA of the CDR3: TGTGCCAGCAGGAGTGGGGCAGATACGCAGTATTTT. This translates into CASRSGADTQYF. V is TRBV6-5 and J is TRBJ2-3, with D hard to call. Trimming stripped 6 bases from V and 4 bases from J, with 8 bases between. Germline lookup yields CDR1 MNHEY and CDR2 SVGAGI. The CDR3 is 12 residues long.

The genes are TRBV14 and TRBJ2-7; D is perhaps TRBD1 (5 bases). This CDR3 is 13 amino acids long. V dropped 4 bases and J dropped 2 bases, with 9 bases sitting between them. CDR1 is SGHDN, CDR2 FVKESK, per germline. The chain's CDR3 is CASSRWGTYEQYF. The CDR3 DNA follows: TGTGCCAGCAGCCGCTGGGGCACCTACGAGCAGTACTTC.

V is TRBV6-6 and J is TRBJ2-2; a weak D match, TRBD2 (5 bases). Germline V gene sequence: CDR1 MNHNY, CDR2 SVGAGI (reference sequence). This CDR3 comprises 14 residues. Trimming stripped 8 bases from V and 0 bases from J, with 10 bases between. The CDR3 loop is CASWRTANTGELFF. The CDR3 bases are TGTGCCAGCTGGAGGACGGCGAACACCGGGGAGCTGTTTTTT.

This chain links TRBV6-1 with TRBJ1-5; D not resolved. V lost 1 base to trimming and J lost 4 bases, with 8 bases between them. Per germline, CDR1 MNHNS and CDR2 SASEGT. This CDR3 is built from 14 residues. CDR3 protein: CASSEVSKNQPQHF. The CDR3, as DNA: TGTGCCAGCAGTGAAGTAAGCAAGAATCAGCCCCAGCATTTT.

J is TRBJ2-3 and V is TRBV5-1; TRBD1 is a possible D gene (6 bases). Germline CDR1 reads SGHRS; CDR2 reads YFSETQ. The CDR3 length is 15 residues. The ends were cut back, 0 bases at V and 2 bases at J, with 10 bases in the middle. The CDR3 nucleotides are TGCGCCAGCAGCTTGGAAGGGACACTCACAGATACGCAGTATTTT. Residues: CASSLEGTLTDTQYF.

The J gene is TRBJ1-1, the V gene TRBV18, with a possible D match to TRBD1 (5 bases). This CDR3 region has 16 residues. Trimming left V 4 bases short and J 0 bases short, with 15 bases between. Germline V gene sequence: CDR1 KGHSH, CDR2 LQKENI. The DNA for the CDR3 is TGTGCCAGCTCACAACTTCTGGGGGACCTGAACACTGAAGCTTTCTTT. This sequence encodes CASSQLLGDLNTEAFF.

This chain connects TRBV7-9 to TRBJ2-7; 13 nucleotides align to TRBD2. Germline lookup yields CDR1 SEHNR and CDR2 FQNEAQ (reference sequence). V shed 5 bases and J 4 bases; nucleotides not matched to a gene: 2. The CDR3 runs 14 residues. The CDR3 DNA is TGTGCCAGCAGCCGGACTAGCGGGGGTTACGAGCAGTACTTC. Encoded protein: CASSRTSGGYEQYF.

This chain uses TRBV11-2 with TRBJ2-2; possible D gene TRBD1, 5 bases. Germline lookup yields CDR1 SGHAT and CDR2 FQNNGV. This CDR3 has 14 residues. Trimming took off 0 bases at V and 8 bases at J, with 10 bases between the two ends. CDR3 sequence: CASSLDRAYGELFF. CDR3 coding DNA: TGTGCCAGCAGCTTAGACAGGGCCTATGGGGAGCTGTTTTTT.